The clone carrying this TCR beta chain showed up just a few times. Using RNA template, CDR3s of TCR alpha and beta were amplified with iRepertoire arm-PCR. TCRdb ran MiXCR on the multiplex PCR reads and lists one entry per CDR3 protein. Of more than 110,000 distinct CDR3 sequences in the sample, approximately 40% were seen once. Trimming stripped 4 bases from V and 6 bases from J, with 8 bases between. This CDR3 spans 12 amino acids. Germline CDR1 reads SGHVS; CDR2 reads FNYEAQ. These data come from a study of glioma-infiltrating T cells. V usage is TRBV7-6 and J usage is TRBJ2-3; no definite D call. This receptor was taken from a human donor with low-grade glioma or glioblastoma, undergoing nonglioma brain surgery, or in good health (not recorded which). The material sequenced was glioma tissue, nonneoplastic brain tissue, or PBMCs (not recorded which). CDR3 in amino acids: CASSSLQDTQYF. DNA of the CDR3: TGTGCCAGCAGCTCGCTTCAGGATACGCAGTATTTT.